These 14 T cell receptor beta chains came from one sample sequenced in a study of Graves' ophthalmopathy and Graves' hyperthyroidism. TCR beta CDR3 amplification used RNA transcripts. First-round RT-PCR relied on HTBI primers, and a second-round multiplex PCR came next. TCRdb reprocessed the multiplex PCR reads via MiXCR and lists one record per CDR3 protein. The sample yields 500,000 to 800,000 distinct CDR3 sequences, about 41% seen once. The sample taken for sequencing was peripheral blood. Receptors originate from an adult man with Graves' ophthalmopathy.

V usage is TRBV5-8 and J usage is TRBJ1-2; D not certain. V shed 0 bases and J shed 7 bases, with 10 bases lying between them. In germline, CDR1 is SGHTS, CDR2 YDEGEE. This CDR3 region has 13 residues. DNA for the CDR3: TGTGCCAGCAGCTTGGAATGGCAGAGTGGCTACACCTTC. This codes for CASSLEWQSGYTF.

V usage is TRBV14 and J usage is TRBJ2-3, with D unresolved. The CDR3 contains 13 residues. V was trimmed by 4 bases and J by 4 bases, leaving 9 bases between them. CDR1 SGHDN and CDR2 FVKESK come from the germline V gene. As DNA, the CDR3 is TGTGCCAGCAGCCCACGAGTCTCAGATACGCAGTATTTT. It codes for CASSPRVSDTQYF.

V gene TRBV2 combines with J gene TRBJ1-4, with 11 bases aligning to TRBD1. Germline lookup yields CDR1 SNHLY and CDR2 FYNNEI. CDR3 size: 15 residues. Trimming at V came to 9 bases and at J to 0 bases, leaving 3 bases not matched to a gene. CDR3 sequence (DNA): TGTGCCAGTCTGGGACAGGGGGCAACTAATGAAAAACTGTTTTTT. This sequence encodes CASLGQGATNEKLFF.

This rearrangement joins TRBV15 to TRBJ2-5, with D perhaps TRBD1 or TRBD2 (5 bases each). The J call is in doubt because the DNA end fits TRBJ2-1 better. The CDR3 has 13 amino acids. Per the germline V gene, CDR1 is LNHNV and CDR2 is YYDKDF (reference sequence). The CDR3 nucleotides read TGTGCCACCACACCGTCCACCACGGGACCCCAGTTCTTC. It is translated as CATTPSTTGPQFF.

Notes on this clonotype: This may be a read error: a much more frequent sequence differs by one nucleotide. This chain connects TRBV9 to TRBJ1-6; 8 bases map to TRBD1. The germline V gene has CDR1 SGDLS and CDR2 YYNGEE. CDR3 length equals 16 residues. The CDR3 DNA sequence: TGTGCCAGCAGCCGACAGGGGAGCTCCTATAATTCACCCCCCCACTTT. It codes for CASSRQGSSYNSPPHF.

The table lists this clonotype with a few counts. The rearrangement links TRBV27 to TRBJ1-1; the match to TRBD1 covers 9 bases. Per germline, CDR1 MNHEY and CDR2 SMNVEV (reference sequence). Trimming at V came to 1 base and at J to 4 bases, leaving 7 bases not matched to a gene. The CDR3 runs 16 residues. The CDR3 nucleotides are TGTGCCAGCAGTTTATACAGGGGGCCCCTGCTCACTGAAGCTTTCTTT. As protein: CASSLYRGPLLTEAFF.

As to this clonotype: The CDR3 does not end in the conserved phenylalanine or tryptophan, so this is likely a read error. The chain has TRBV11-2 and TRBJ1-1; D is unresolved. This CDR3 contains 13 residues. Germline V CDR1 and CDR2: SGHAT, FQNNGV. Trimming stripped 3 bases from V and 1 base from J, with 6 bases between. This CDR3 is CASSFAENTEAFL. CDR3 bases: TGTGCCAGCAGCTTTGCAGAGAACACTGAAGCTTTCTTG.

At least ten counts were recorded for this clonotype. V and J are TRBV7-9 and TRBJ1-2; possibly TRBD1 for D (5 bases). CDR3 length: 14 residues. Trimming shortened V by 5 bases and J by 4 bases, and 14 bases separated the two germline ends. CDR1 and CDR2 from the germline V gene are SEHNR and FQNEAQ (reference sequence). CDR3 in amino acids: CASSPKAQGYGYTF. CDR3 coding DNA: TGTGCCAGCAGCCCCAAAGCTCAGGGCTATGGCTACACCTTC.

V gene TRBV7-3 combines with J gene TRBJ2-3; 7 bases align to TRBD2. J lost 6 bases, V lost 6 bases, and 12 bases had no gene match. This CDR3 has 15 residues. CDR1 is SGHTA, CDR2 FQGTGA, per germline. The CDR3 nucleotides are TGTGCCAGCAGTCTCTCGGCTAGCGGCCCGGATACGCAGTATTTT. It is translated as CASSLSASGPDTQYF. The full variable domain, with the rest looked up from reference TRBV7-3 and TRBJ2-3, is GAGVSQTPSNKVTEKGKYVELRCDPISGHTALYWYRQSLGQGPEFLIYFQGTGAADDSGLPNDRFFAVRPEGSVSTLKIQRTERGDSAVYLCASSLSASGPDTQYFGPGTRLTVL.

The gene calls are TRBV12-3 or TRBV12-4 and TRBJ2-3; 7 positions match TRBD1. The CDR3 totals 14 residues. V was pared by 7 bases and J by 7 bases, with 11 bases of the junction left unmatched. As DNA, the CDR3 is TGTGCCAGCAAGAGGGACAGTGAGGGGAATACGCAGTATTTT. Translated: CASKRDSEGNTQYF.

The chain uses TRBV7-8 and TRBJ1-2; 12 positions match TRBD1. From germline, CDR1 is SGHVS and CDR2 FQNEAQ. The CDR3 runs 16 residues. V lost 1 base, J lost 5 bases, and 5 bases stayed unmatched. The CDR3 is CASSLGGTGGWYGYTF. The CDR3 DNA follows: TGTGCCAGCAGCTTAGGGGGGACAGGGGGCTGGTATGGCTACACCTTC.

This clonotype has ten or more counts. The chain uses TRBV7-9 and TRBJ1-4; D remains ambiguous. This CDR3 is built from 16 residues. Germline CDR1 and CDR2: SEHNR and FQNEAQ (reference sequence). V was cut by 4 bases and J by 3 bases, with 15 bases left in between. The DNA for the CDR3 is TGTGCCAGCAGCTCCCGACCCATCGGGGCTAATGAAAAACTGTTTTTT. Protein sequence: CASSSRPIGANEKLFF. Combining the CDR3 with reference TRBV7-9 and TRBJ1-4 gives the whole variable domain DTGVSQNPRHKITKRGQNVTFRCDPISEHNRLYWYRQTLGQGPEFLTYFQNEAQLEKSRLLSDRFSAERPKGSFSTLEIQRTEQGDSAMYLCASSSRPIGANEKLFFGSGTQLSVL.

This clonotype showed up just once. CDR3 sequence: CASSFTPGQYYEQYF. The CDR3 DNA reads as TGTGCCAGCAGTTTTACACCCGGACAGTACTACGAGCAGTACTTC. This sequence joins TRBV12-3 or TRBV12-4 and TRBJ2-7, with D possibly being TRBD1 (6 bases). This CDR3 has 15 residues. Trimming pared 3 bases from V and 3 bases from J, leaving 15 bases between.

The J gene is TRBJ1-6, the V gene TRBV25-1; possible D gene TRBD1, 6 bases. Trimming pared 4 bases from V and 1 base from J, leaving 17 bases between. In germline, CDR1 is MGHDK, CDR2 SYGVNS. This CDR3 is built from 18 residues. CDR3 sequence: CASSARGEGESYNSPLHF. CDR3 DNA sequence: TGTGCCAGCAGTGCTAGGGGGGAGGGCGAATCCTATAATTCACCCCTCCACTTT. The full variable domain, its missing parts supplied by reference TRBV25-1 and TRBJ1-6, is EADIYQTPRYLVIGTGKKITLECSQTMGHDKMYWYQQDPGMELHLIHYSYGVNSTEKGDLSSESTVSRIRTEHFPLTLESARPSHTSQYLCASSARGEGESYNSPLHFGNGTRLTVT.